Following are 23 T cell receptor beta chains from one sample sequenced in a study of cytomegalovirus exposure and HLA in healthy donors. PCR was performed using 60 Vbeta and 13 Jbeta primers. The method was immunoSEQ multiplex PCR; TCRdb's version includes in-frame clones alone and lacks a portion of them. The sample lists under 200,000 clones; roughly 76% were seen once. Source material: PBMCs. Receptors originate from a man aged 35-49 years in good health and CMV-seropositive.

Only a few counts were recorded for this clone. The V and J genes are TRBV12-5 and TRBJ2-5; D gene unclear. The CDR3 is made up of 14 amino acids. V was cut by 5 bases and J by 1 base, with 11 bases left in between. Germline CDR1 is LGHNT and CDR2 is FRNRAP. CDR3 nucleotides: TGTGCTAGTGGTCCAGATGGCCCCCAAGAGACCCAGTACTTC. This sequence encodes CASGPDGPQETQYF.

There are a few counts of this clone. This sequence joins TRBV28 and TRBJ1-1; 7 bases line up with TRBD1. Germline V CDR1 and CDR2: MDHEN, SYDVKM. V trimming: 5 bases; J trimming: 5 bases; junction bases outside the gene matches: 8. CDR3 size: 14 residues. The CDR3 protein is CASSHDRVITEAFF. CDR3 DNA: TGTGCCAGCAGTCACGACAGGGTGATTACTGAAGCTTTCTTT.

J is TRBJ2-7 and V is TRBV28; maybe TRBD2 (6 bases). The CDR3 consists of 16 residues. From germline, CDR1 is MDHEN and CDR2 SYDVKM. The V end lost 6 bases, the J end lost 4 bases, and 22 bases lay between the germline ends. The CDR3 coding sequence is TGTGCCAGCAGAGCCGGGGAGGCAGGGCTATTTTACGAGCAGTACTTC. This encodes CASRAGEAGLFYEQYF.

The chain joins TRBV19 to TRBJ1-1; D is ambiguous. Germline V CDR1 and CDR2: LNHDA, SQIVND (reference sequence). V gave up 6 bases and J gave up 0 bases, with 17 bases separating them. CDR3 length equals 16 residues. In nucleotides, the CDR3 is TGTGCCAGTAGGTTGTCACAGTCCCTAATGAACACTGAAGCTTTCTTT. Translated, it gives CASRLSQSLMNTEAFF.

This rearrangement joins TRBV6-5 to TRBJ1-2, with a weak D call TRBD1 (6 bases). Germline CDR1 MNHEY, CDR2 SVGAGI. The CDR3 length is 14 residues. Trimming took off 6 bases at V and 4 bases at J, with 15 bases between the two ends. CDR3: CASRTGWRSYGYTF. DNA for the CDR3: TGTGCCAGCAGAACAGGGTGGCGGAGCTATGGCTACACCTTC.

V usage is TRBV19 and J usage is TRBJ2-7, with TRBD2 identical over 12 bases. In germline, CDR1 is LNHDA, CDR2 SQIVND (reference sequence). V lost 4 bases to trimming and J lost 1 base; unmatched junction nucleotides: 2. This CDR3 contains 15 residues. The CDR3 region has the DNA TGTGCCAGTAGTAGAGGGACTAGCGGGTCCTACGAGCAGTACTTC. Translation: CASSRGTSGSYEQYF.

The CDR3 region is CASSPPQGSEQYF. The CDR3 DNA reads TGTGCCAGCAGCCCTCCCCAGGGCAGCGAGCAGTACTTC. The rearrangement links TRBV7-9 to TRBJ2-7; D may be TRBD1 (5 bases). Germline assignment: CDR1 SEHNR and CDR2 FQNEAQ (reference sequence). CDR3 size: 13 residues. V lost 5 bases and J lost 6, with 14 bases in between. Filled out from reference TRBV7-9 and TRBJ2-7, the complete variable domain reads DTGVSQNPRHKITKRGQNVTFRCDPISEHNRLYWYRQTLGQGPEFLTYFQNEAQLEKSRLLSDRFSAERPKGSFSTLEIQRTEQGDSAMYLCASSPPQGSEQYFGPGTRLTVT.

The V gene is TRBV5-4, the J gene TRBJ2-2; the match to TRBD2 covers 9 bases. The CDR3 covers 17 residues. Trimming took 0 bases from V and 0 from J; bases not matched to a gene: 3. Germline V gene sequence: CDR1 SGHNT, CDR2 YYREEE (reference sequence). Here the CDR3 DNA reads TGTGCCAGCAGCTTGGGGCTAGCGGGGACGAACACCGGGGAGCTGTTTTTT. It codes for CASSLGLAGTNTGELFF.

The genes are TRBV7-6 and TRBJ2-1, with TRBD1 identical over 8 bases. CDR3 length: 15 residues. Germline V lookup: CDR1 SGHVS, CDR2 FNYEAQ. The J segment lost 5 bases and the V segment lost 5 bases, leaving 8 bases of the junction unmatched. The CDR3 DNA sequence: TGTGCCAGCAGCCCTCCGGGACAGGCACACAATGAGCAGTTCTTC. It encodes CASSPPGQAHNEQFF.

The chain couples TRBV25-1 to TRBJ1-2; 9 positions agree with TRBD1. CDR3 length equals 15 residues. Germline CDR1 and CDR2: MGHDK and SYGVNS. V trimming: 1 base; J trimming: 11 bases; junction bases outside the gene matches: 11. The CDR3 DNA follows: TGTGCCAGCAGTGAATTTTTCTCTACAGGGGGCTTGTACACCTTC. As protein: CASSEFFSTGGLYTF.

This clone was found a few times. The chain couples TRBV5-5 to TRBJ2-7, with 8 positions matching TRBD1. The V and J ends lost 4 bases and 7 bases, in that order; junction bases with no gene match: 7. CDR1 and CDR2 (germline): SGHKS, YYEKEE (reference sequence). The CDR3 loop spans 13 amino acids. CDR3 loop: CASSQQGGKEQYF. As DNA, the CDR3 is TGTGCCAGCAGCCAACAGGGGGGAAAAGAGCAGTACTTC. Based on the CDR3 plus reference TRBV5-5 and TRBJ2-7, the full variable domain is DAGVTQSPTHLIKTRGQQVTLRCSPISGHKSVSWYQQVLGQGPQFIFQYYEKEERGRGNFPDRFSARQFPNYSSELNVNALLLGDSALYLCASSQQGGKEQYFGPGTRLTVT.

The rearrangement joins TRBV5-4 to TRBJ2-2; a possible D gene is TRBD2 (6 bases). Trimming took off 0 bases at V and 4 bases at J, with 10 bases between the two ends. The V gene's germline CDR1 is SGHNT and CDR2 YYREEE (reference sequence). This CDR3 is 15 amino acids long. This CDR3 reads CASSLEWGVTGELFF. The DNA of the CDR3 is TGTGCCAGCAGCTTGGAATGGGGGGTCACCGGGGAGCTGTTTTTT.

V gene TRBV25-1 combines with J gene TRBJ1-3, with 7 bases identical to TRBD1. Per germline, CDR1 MGHDK and CDR2 SYGVNS. The ends lost 6 bases at V and 4 bases at J; junction bases unmatched: 15. This CDR3 is 17 amino acids long. In nucleotides, the CDR3 is TGTGCCAGCAGGGGATCCGAGACAGGGACGAGAGGAAACACCATATATTTT. Translating it yields CASRGSETGTRGNTIYF.

This chain uses TRBV29-1 with TRBJ1-4, with no clear D. There are 14 residues in the CDR3. The germline V gene has CDR1 SQVTM and CDR2 ANQGSEA. V dropped 2 bases and J dropped 7 bases, with 14 bases sitting between them. The chain's CDR3 is CSVEYGSEAEKLFF. The CDR3 region has the DNA TGCAGCGTTGAATATGGAAGCGAGGCTGAAAAACTGTTTTTT.

This chain links TRBV5-4 with TRBJ1-4; the D is unclear. The CDR3 loop spans 15 amino acids. Looked up from germline, CDR1 is SGHNT and CDR2 is YYREEE (reference sequence). With 4 bases removed from V and 7 bases from J, the gap between germline ends came to 17 bases. CDR3: CASSTPGAGSEKLFF. CDR3 DNA: TGTGCCAGCAGCACGCCGGGAGCCGGGAGTGAAAAACTGTTTTTT.

This sequence joins TRBV7-9 and TRBJ2-5, with a possible D match to TRBD2 (7 bases). Per the germline V gene, CDR1 is SEHNR and CDR2 is FQNEAQ (reference sequence). This CDR3 is built from 15 residues. Trimming took 6 bases from V and 5 from J, leaving 19 bases between them. The CDR3 spells CASSLGGGLGETQYF. CDR3 in DNA: TGTGCCAGCAGTCTAGGGGGGGGTTTAGGTGAGACCCAGTACTTC.

In regard to this clone: One end of the junction varies from germline; a read error may be responsible. J is TRBJ2-5 and V is TRBV7-7, with 7 bases lining up with TRBD2. The CDR3 is made up of 16 amino acids. CDR1 and CDR2 from the germline V gene are SSHAT and FNYEAQ (reference sequence). DNA of the CDR3: TGTGCTAGCAGCTTAAGCGGGCGGGGGATACAAGAGGCCCAGTACTTC. This encodes CASSLSGRGIQEAQYF.

The chain employs TRBV27 and TRBJ2-2, with TRBD1 matching over 8 bases. Germline CDR1 is MNHEY and CDR2 is SMNVEV (reference sequence). The length of the CDR3 is 17 residues. V was clipped by 5 bases and J by 5 bases; unmatched bases: 13. For the CDR3, the DNA is TGTGCCAGCAGTCCCCTCCCCAGGGGGCGAGGGACCGGGGAGCTGTTTTTT. Translated, it gives CASSPLPRGRGTGELFF.

The chain employs TRBV11-2 and TRBJ1-4; unclear D gene. The germline V gene has CDR1 SGHAT and CDR2 FQNNGV. The CDR3 is made up of 14 amino acids. Between the trimmed V and J ends, which lost 3 bases and 2 bases, there was a span of 7 bases. The chain's CDR3 is CASSFYNTNEKLFF. The CDR3 DNA reads as TGTGCCAGCAGCTTTTACAACACTAATGAAAAACTGTTTTTT.

V and J are TRBV5-4 and TRBJ2-2, with D possibly TRBD1 on 5 matching bases. The germline V and J ends were trimmed by 4 bases and 2 bases, with 12 bases remaining between them. Germline CDR1 is SGHNT and CDR2 is YYREEE (reference sequence). This CDR3 region has 15 residues. The CDR3 loop is CASSRTDRNTGELFF. CDR3 in DNA: TGTGCCAGCAGCCGTACCGACAGAAACACCGGGGAGCTGTTTTTT.

This chain connects TRBV11-2 to TRBJ2-3; 8 bases line up with TRBD1. V lost 5 bases and J lost 8; bases outside the gene matches: 9. The CDR3 is 14 amino acids. CDR1 is SGHAT and CDR2 is FQNNGV in the germline V gene. CDR3 nucleotide sequence: TGTGCCAGCAGCCCAAGGACAGGGTGGGGTACGCAGTATTTT. Translation gives CASSPRTGWGTQYF.

The chain is built from TRBV28 and TRBJ2-7, with TRBD1 matching 12 bases. Trimming removed 10 bases from V and 6 bases from J; junction bases left unmatched: 13. Germline CDR1 MDHEN, CDR2 SYDVKM. The CDR3 runs to 15 residues. CDR3 sequence (DNA): TGTGCCACTGAAACGTCCGGGACAGGGGGCTTCGAGCAGTACTTC. Translated: CATETSGTGGFEQYF.

The V and J genes are TRBV30 and TRBJ2-3; a possible D gene is TRBD2 (7 bases). Trimming removed 3 bases at V and 5 bases at J, with 24 bases between. Per germline, CDR1 GTSNPN and CDR2 SVGIG (reference sequence). The CDR3 contains 17 residues. The CDR3 region has the DNA TGTGCCTGGAGGGGGGGGCGGACTCGGGCCCGAGGAGATACGCAGTATTTT. Its translation: CAWRGGRTRARGDTQYF.